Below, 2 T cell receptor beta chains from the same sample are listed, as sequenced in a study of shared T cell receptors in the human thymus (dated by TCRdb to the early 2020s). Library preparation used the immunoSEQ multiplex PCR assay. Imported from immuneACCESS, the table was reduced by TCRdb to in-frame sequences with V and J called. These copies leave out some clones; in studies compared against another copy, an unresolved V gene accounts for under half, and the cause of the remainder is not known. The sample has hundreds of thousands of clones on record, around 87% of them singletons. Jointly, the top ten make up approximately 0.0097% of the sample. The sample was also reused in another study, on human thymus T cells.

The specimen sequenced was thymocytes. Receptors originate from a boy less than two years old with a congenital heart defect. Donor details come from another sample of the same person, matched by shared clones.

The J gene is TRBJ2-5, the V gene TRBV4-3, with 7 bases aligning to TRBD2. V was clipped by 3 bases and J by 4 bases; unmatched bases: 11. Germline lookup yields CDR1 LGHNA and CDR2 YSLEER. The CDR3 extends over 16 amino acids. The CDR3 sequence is CASSHRTRGVGETQYF. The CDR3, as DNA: TGCGCCAGCAGCCACAGAACCCGGGGGGTGGGAGAGACCCAGTACTTC.

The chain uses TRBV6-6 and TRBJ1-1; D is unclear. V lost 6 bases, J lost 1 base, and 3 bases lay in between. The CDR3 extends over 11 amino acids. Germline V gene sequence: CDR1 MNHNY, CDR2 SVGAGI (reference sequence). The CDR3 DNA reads TGTGCCAGCAGCTCGAACACTGAAGCTTTCTTT. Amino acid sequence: CASSSNTEAFF.